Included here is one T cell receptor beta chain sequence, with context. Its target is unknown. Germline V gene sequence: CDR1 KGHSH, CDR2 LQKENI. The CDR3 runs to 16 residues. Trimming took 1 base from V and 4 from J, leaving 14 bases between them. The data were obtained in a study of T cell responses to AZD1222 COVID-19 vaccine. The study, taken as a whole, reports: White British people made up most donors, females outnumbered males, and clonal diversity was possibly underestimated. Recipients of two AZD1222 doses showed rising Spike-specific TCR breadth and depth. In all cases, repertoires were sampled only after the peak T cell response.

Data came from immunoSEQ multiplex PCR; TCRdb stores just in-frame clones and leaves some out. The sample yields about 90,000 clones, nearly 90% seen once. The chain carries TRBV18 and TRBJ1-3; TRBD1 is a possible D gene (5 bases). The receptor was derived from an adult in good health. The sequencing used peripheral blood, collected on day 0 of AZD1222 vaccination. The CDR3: CASSPRGRVSGNTIYF. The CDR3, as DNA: TGTGCCAGCTCACCACGGGGCAGGGTGTCCGGAAACACCATATATTTT.